The 5 T cell receptor beta chains presented below share a single source sample, sequenced in a study of shared clonotypes between healthy human individuals. CD45RO negativity and positive selection for CCR7 defined naive CD8 cells, a population that excluded terminally differentiated effector memory CD45RA+ cells. Produced via immunoSEQ multiplex PCR; TCRdb's table is partial and in-frame only. The sample includes hundreds of thousands of clones, around 95% of them seen just once. Input material: naive CD8+ T cells sorted from blood. The source of these receptors is a woman aged 25 to 39 in good health.

The chain uses TRBV6-5 and TRBJ2-7; D is unresolved. The CDR3 covers 13 residues. Trimming left V 2 bases short and J 3 bases short, with 8 bases between. The germline gives CDR1 MNHEY, CDR2 SVGAGI. The CDR3 nucleotides are TGTGCCAGCAGTTACGCGCCAGGCTACGAGCAGTACTTC. Encoded protein: CASSYAPGYEQYF.

J is TRBJ2-7 and V is TRBV13; D not resolved. V lost 5 bases and J lost 2, with 10 bases in between. CDR3 length: 13 amino acids. CDR1 PRHDT and CDR2 FYEKMQ come from the germline V gene (reference sequence). The DNA of the CDR3 is TGTGCCAGCAGCCCGACGAGGACCTACGAGCAGTACTTC. This gives the protein CASSPTRTYEQYF.

This clone was recorded only once. V usage is TRBV5-1 and J usage is TRBJ2-7; 8 positions match TRBD2. CDR1 SGHRS and CDR2 YFSETQ come from the germline V gene. The CDR3 loop spans 12 amino acids. Unmatched junction bases numbered 2, after V lost 4 bases and J lost 5 bases. This CDR3 is CASSPTSDEQYF. The CDR3, as DNA: TGCGCCAGCAGCCCGACTAGCGACGAGCAGTACTTC.

The chain is built from TRBV2 and TRBJ1-5, with 7 bases that match TRBD1. The CDR3 totals 14 residues. The V gene's germline CDR1 is SNHLY and CDR2 FYNNEI. After removal of 5 bases from V and 5 bases from J, the junction contained 6 bases not matched to a gene. The CDR3 DNA reads as TGTGCCAGCAGTCAGGGGGACAGTGATCAGCCCCAGCATTTT. Residues: CASSQGDSDQPQHF.

The chain uses TRBV21-1 and TRBJ1-4; the D call of TRBD1 is as the table states it, not checked on the DNA. TRBV21-1 is given as a pseudogene. The CDR3 length is 20 residues. CDR3: CASSNTGTGVLLATNEKLFF. The CDR3 bases are TGTGCCAGCAGCAATACCGGGACAGGAGTCCTCCTCGCAACTAATGAAAAACTGTTTTTT.